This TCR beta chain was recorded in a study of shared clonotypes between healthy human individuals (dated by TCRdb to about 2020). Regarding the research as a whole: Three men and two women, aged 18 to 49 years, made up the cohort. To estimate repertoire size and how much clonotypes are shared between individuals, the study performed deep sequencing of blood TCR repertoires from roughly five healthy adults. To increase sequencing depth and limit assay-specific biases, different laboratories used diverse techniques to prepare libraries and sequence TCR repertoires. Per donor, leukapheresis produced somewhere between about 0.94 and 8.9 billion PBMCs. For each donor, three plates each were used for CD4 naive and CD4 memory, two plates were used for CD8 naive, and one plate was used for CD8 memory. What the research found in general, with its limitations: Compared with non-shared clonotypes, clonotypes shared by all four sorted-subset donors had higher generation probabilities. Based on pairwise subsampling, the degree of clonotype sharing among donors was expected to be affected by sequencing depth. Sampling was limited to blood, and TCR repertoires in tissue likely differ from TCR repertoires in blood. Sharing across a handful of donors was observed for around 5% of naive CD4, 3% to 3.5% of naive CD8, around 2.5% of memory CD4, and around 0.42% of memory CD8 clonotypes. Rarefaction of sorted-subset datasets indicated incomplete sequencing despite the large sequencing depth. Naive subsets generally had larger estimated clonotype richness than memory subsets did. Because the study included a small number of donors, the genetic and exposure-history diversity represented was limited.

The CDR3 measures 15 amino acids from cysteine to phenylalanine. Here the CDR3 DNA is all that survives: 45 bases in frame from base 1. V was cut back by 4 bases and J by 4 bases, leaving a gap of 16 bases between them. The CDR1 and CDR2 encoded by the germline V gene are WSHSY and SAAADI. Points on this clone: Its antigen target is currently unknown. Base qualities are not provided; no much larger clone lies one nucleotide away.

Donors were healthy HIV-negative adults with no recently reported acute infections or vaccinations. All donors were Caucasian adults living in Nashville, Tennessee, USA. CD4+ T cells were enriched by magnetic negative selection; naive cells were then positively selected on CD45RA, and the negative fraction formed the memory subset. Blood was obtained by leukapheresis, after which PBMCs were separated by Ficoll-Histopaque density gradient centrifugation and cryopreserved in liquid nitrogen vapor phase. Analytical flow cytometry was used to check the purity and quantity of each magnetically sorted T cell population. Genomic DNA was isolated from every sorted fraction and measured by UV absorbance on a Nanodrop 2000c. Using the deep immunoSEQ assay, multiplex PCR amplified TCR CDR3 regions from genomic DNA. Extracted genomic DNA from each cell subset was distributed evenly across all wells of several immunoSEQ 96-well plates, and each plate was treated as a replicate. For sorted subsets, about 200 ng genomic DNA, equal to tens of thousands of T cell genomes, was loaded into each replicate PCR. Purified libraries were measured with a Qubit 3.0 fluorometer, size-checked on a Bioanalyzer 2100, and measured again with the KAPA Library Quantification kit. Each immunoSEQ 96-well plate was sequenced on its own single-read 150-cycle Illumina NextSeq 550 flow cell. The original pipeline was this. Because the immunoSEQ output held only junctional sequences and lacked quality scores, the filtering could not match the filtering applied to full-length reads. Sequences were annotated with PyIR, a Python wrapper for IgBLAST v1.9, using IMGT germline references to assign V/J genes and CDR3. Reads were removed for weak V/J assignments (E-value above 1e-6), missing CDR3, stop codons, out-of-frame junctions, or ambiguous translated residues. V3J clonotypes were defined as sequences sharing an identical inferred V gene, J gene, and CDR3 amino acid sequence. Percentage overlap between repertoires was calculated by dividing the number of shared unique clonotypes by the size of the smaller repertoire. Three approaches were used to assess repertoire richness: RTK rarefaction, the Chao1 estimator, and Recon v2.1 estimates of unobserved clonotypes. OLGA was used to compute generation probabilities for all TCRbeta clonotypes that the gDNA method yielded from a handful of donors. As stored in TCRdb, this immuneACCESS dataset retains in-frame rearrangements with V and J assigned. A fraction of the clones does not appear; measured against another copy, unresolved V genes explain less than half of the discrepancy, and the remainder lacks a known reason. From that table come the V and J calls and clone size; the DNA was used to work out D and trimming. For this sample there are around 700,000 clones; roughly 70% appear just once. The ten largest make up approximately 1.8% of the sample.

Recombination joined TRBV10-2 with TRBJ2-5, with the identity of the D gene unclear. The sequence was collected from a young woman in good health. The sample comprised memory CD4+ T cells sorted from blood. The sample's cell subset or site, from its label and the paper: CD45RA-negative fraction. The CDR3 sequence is CASSGSMGGGETQYF. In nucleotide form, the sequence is TGCGCCAGCAGTGGAAGCATGGGTGGCGGAGAGACCCAGTACTTC.